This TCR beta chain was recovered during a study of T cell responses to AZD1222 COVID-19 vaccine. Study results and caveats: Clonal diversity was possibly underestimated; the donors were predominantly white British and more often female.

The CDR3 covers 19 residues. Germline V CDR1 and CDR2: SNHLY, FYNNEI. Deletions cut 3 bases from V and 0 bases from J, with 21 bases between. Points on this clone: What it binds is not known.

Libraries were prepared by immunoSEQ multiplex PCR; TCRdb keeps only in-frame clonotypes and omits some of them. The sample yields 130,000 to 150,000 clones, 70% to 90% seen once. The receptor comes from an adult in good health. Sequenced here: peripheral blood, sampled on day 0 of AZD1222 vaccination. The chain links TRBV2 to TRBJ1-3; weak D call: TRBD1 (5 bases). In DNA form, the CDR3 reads TGTGCCAGCAGTGATTTGGGGGGTTGGGGGATTATCTCTGGAAACACCATATATTTT. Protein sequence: CASSDLGGWGIISGNTIYF. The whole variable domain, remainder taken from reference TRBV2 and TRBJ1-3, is EPEVTQTPSHQVTQMGQEVILRCVPISNHLYFYWYRQILGQKVEFLVSFYNNEISEKSEIFDDQFSVERPDGSNFTLKIRSTKLEDSAMYFCASSDLGGWGIISGNTIYFGEGSWLTVV.